This T cell receptor beta chain is from a study of OX40 agonist ivuxolimab in advanced cancers. Background on the study: Those treated in dose escalation had hepatocellular carcinoma, melanoma, renal cell cancer or head and neck cancer. Roughly two fifths of patients had received prior checkpoint inhibitor therapy. Study-level points and caveats: The work left the antigen specificity of expanded peripheral T cells undetermined. Doses of 0.1 to 3.0 mg/kg were accompanied by clonal expansion of CD4+ and CD8+ blood T cells by week 6.

Regarding this clone: Its antigen is currently unknown.

TCRdb's table, derived via immunoSEQ multiplex PCR, lists solely in-frame clones and lacks some. The sample has nearly 45,000 clones, about four fifths seen once. This CDR3 region has 14 residues. Germline values: CDR1 SGDLS, CDR2 YYNGEE. V gave up 4 bases and J gave up 0 bases; unmatched junction bases: 4. The material was CD4+ or CD8+ T cells sorted from blood, obtained in a trial of the OX40 agonist ivuxolimab. This chain joins TRBV9 and TRBJ2-7, with 7 bases aligning to TRBD1. This TCR was sampled from an adult with an advanced solid tumor such as melanoma, head and neck, liver or kidney cancer. Written as DNA, the CDR3 is TGTGCCAGCAGCCCCCGGGACAGCTCCTACGAGCAGTACTTC. It codes for CASSPRDSSYEQYF.